This T cell receptor (beta chain) was found in a study of control samples from healthy donors and cancer patients. Some clones are missing from TCRdb's copy, which holds only in-frame ones; the method was immunoSEQ multiplex PCR. The repertoire consists of under 450,000 clones, with 80% to 95% occurring once and the leading ten covering more than 6%. This receptor was obtained from a man aged 35 to 55 with head and neck cancer. Sequenced: PBMCs.

In nucleotides, the CDR3 is TGTGCCAGCAGTTTTCCGGGCCGTGAAAAACTGTTTTTT. It specifies CASSFPGREKLFF. The chain has TRBV28 and TRBJ1-4; D not resolved. Trimming shortened V by 3 bases and J by 7 bases, and 9 bases separated the two germline ends. The CDR3 has 13 amino acids. Germline V lookup: CDR1 MDHEN, CDR2 SYDVKM.